A single sample gave rise to the 4 T cell receptor beta chains below, sequenced in a study of blood T cells in healthy people across ages. It was with a sample-barcoded 5' primer and a J-beta primer mix that a second PCR of about 6 to 12 cycles was run. Via MiXCR, TCRdb re-called the 5' RACE reads, giving one row per CDR3 protein. The sample lists about 620,000 distinct CDR3 sequences, approximately 52% occurring once. Sequencing was carried out using blood. These receptors were obtained from a woman of 80 years or more in good health.

The chain recombines TRBV27 with TRBJ1-2; D uncertain. CDR3 size: 14 residues. Trimming took off 4 bases at V and 6 bases at J, with 15 bases between the two ends. Germline CDR1 and CDR2: MNHEY and SMNVEV (reference sequence). The CDR3 nucleotides are TGTGCCAGCAGTTCCGGACCTAATTCGGATGGCTACACCTTC. It translates to CASSSGPNSDGYTF.

The chain has TRBV3-1 and TRBJ1-2, with TRBD1 matching 8 bases. The CDR3 covers 14 residues. The junction had 8 bases not matched to a gene; V was cut back by 4 bases and J by 7 bases. Germline values: CDR1 LGHDT, CDR2 YNNKEL (reference sequence). CDR3 coding DNA: TGTGCCAGCAGCCCTGGGACAGGCATGAGTGGCTACACCTTC. It translates to CASSPGTGMSGYTF.

The chain couples TRBV29-1 to TRBJ1-2; 8 positions agree with TRBD1. In germline, CDR1 is SQVTM, CDR2 ANQGSEA. The CDR3 runs to 12 residues. V lost 8 bases, J lost 2 bases, and 4 bases stayed unmatched. The DNA of the CDR3 is TGCAGCATCAGACAGGGGAACTATGGCTACACCTTC. Translating gives CSIRQGNYGYTF. Full variable domain (outside the CDR3, taken from reference TRBV29-1 and TRBJ1-2): SAVISQKPSRDICQRGTSLTIQCQVDSQVTMMFWYRQQPGQSLTLIATANQGSEATYESGFVIDKFPISRPNLTFSTLTVSNMSPEDSSIYLCSIRQGNYGYTFGSGTRLTVV.

The V and J genes are TRBV20-1 and TRBJ2-1; the match to TRBD2 covers 8 bases. The CDR3 is 15 amino acids. V lost 2 bases, J lost 1 base, and 4 bases stayed unmatched. CDR1 DFQATT and CDR2 SNEGSKA come from the germline V gene (reference sequence). CDR3 in amino acids: CSARTSGGSYNEQFF. For the CDR3, the DNA is TGCAGTGCTAGAACAAGCGGGGGATCCTACAATGAGCAGTTCTTC.